This TCR beta chain appears in the sequencing data of a study of T cell responses to AZD1222 COVID-19 vaccine. Findings and limits, study-wide: Nearly half of spike-specific TCRs reportedly target variant regions that are unmutated in the B.1.351 and B.1.1.7 variants. Only after the peak T cell response were repertoires sampled.

Sequencing used immunoSEQ multiplex PCR; TCRdb keeps in-frame clones, though not all of them. The sample gives about 120,000 clones, around 90% of which show up once; about 4.2% is in the top ten. To note about this clone: Its antigen is as yet unknown.

V gave up 3 bases and J gave up 8 bases, with 11 bases separating them. Looked up from germline, CDR1 is MDHEN and CDR2 is SYDVKM. The CDR3 has 14 amino acids. This specimen was peripheral blood, taken on day 0 of MenACWY control vaccination. The source of this sequence is an adult in good health. This rearrangement joins TRBV28 to TRBJ1-6, with D unresolved. CDR3 sequence: CASSFPRSHSPLHF. CDR3 nucleotides: TGTGCCAGCAGTTTCCCCCGGTCCCATTCACCCCTCCACTTT.